The T cell receptor beta chain described here comes from a study of spatial heterogeneity in lung cancer. About the study: As counted in raw reads, each unique TCR and UMI combination appeared more than ten times on average. Findings and caveats of the study: Tumor mutation count correlated with how many alpha and beta TCRs expanded intratumorally.

In the library, each TCR cDNA molecule bore its own unique molecular identifier. Each CDR3 protein gets one entry after TCRdb re-called the 5' RACE reads with MiXCR. This sample yields about 8,400 distinct CDR3 sequences, of which around 8.4% are seen a single time; 4.2% belongs to the top ten. Sample share makes this clonotype medium-sized (0.01 to 0.1%). No antigen is known for it. This beta chain is a stray sequence in a library constructed for alpha chains; its clone size is not meaningful. CDR3 length equals 16 residues. V dropped 6 bases and J dropped 5; count of bases not matched to a gene: 7. Germline loops: CDR1 MNHEY, CDR2 SVGEGT. The time point was: sample taken at primary tumor resection. Unsorted whole RNA of tumor, nontumor lung or frozen PBMC was sequenced.

The chain is built from TRBV6-2 or TRBV6-3 and TRBJ2-1, with 13 bases fitting TRBD2. Sample: lung tumor tissue, taken at surgery. This receptor was identified in a male donor with early-stage non-small cell lung cancer. The CDR3 DNA follows: TGTGCCAGCAGACCACGGACTAGCGGGAGAAACAATGAGCAGTTCTTC. Its translation: CASRPRTSGRNNEQFF.